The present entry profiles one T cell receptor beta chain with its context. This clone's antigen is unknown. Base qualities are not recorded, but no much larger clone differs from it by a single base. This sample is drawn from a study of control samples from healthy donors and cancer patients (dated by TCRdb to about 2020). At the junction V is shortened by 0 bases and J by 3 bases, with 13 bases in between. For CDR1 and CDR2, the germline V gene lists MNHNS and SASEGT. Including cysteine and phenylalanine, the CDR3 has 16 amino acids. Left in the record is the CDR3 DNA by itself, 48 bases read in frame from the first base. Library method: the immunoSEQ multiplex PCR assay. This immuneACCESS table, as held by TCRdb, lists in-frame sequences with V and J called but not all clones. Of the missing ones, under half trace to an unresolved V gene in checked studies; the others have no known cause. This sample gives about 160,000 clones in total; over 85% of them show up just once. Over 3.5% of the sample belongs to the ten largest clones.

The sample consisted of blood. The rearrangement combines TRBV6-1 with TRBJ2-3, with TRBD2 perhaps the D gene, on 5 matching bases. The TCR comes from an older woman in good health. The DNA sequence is TGTGCCAGCAGTGAAGCGGCCCCCGGGAATACAGATACGCAGTATTTT. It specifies CASSEAAPGNTDTQYF.